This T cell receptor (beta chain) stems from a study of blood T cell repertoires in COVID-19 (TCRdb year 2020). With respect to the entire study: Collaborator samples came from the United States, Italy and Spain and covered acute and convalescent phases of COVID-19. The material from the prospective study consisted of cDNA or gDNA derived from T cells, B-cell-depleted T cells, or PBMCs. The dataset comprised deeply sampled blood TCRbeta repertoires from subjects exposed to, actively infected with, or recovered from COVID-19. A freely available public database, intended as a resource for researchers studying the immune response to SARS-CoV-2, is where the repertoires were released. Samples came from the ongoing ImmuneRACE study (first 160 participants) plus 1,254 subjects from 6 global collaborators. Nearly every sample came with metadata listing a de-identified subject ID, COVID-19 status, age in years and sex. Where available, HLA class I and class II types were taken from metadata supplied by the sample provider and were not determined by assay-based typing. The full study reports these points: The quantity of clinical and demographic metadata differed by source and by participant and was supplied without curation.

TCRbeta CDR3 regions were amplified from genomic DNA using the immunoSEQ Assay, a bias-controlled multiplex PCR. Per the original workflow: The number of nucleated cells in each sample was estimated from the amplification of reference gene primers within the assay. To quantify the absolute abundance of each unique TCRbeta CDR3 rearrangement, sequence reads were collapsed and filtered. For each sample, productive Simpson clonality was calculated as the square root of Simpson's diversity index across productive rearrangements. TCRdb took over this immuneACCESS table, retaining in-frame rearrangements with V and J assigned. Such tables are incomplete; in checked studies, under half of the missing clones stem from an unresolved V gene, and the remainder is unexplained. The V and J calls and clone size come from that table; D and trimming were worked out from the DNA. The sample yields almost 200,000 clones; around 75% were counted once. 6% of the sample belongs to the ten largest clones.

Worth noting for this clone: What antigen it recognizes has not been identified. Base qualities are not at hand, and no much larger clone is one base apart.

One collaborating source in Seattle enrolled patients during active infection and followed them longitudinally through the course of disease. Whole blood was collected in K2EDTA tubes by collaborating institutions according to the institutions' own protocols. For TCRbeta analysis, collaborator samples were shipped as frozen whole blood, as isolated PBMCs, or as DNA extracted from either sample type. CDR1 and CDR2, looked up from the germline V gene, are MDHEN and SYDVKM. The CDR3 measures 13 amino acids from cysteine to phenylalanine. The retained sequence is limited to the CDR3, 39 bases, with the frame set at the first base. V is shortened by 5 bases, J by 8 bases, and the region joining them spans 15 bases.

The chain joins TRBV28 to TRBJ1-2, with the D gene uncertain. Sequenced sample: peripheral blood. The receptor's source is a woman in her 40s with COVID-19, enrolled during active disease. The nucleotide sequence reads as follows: TGTGCCAGCAGTCCCCTGACGGGGTACGGCTACACCTTC. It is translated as CASSPLTGYGYTF.